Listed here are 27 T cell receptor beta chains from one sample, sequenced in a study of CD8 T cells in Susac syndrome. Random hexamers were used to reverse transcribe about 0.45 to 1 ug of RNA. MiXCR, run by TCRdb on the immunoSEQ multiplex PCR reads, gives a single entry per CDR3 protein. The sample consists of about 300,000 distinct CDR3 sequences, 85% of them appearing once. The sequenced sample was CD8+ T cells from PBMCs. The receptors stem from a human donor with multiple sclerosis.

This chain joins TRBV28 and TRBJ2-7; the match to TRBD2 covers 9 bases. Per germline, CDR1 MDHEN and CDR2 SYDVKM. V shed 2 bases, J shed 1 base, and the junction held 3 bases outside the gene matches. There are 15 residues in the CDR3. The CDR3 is CASSLGLASSYEQYF. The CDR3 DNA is TGTGCCAGCAGTTTAGGACTAGCGAGTTCCTACGAGCAGTACTTC.

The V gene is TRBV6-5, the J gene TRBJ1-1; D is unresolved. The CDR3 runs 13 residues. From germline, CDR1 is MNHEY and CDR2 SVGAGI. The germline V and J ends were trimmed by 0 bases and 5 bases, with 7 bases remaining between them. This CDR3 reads CASSYSITTEAFF. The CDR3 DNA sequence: TGTGCCAGCAGTTACTCGATCACAACTGAAGCTTTCTTT.

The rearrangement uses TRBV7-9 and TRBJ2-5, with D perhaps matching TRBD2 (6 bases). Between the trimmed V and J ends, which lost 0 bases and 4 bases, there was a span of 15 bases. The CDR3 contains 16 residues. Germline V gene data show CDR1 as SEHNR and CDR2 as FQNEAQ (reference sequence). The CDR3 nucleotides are TGTGCCAGCAGCTTAGCGCTGGGCGGGGCTGGAGAGACCCAGTACTTC. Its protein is CASSLALGGAGETQYF. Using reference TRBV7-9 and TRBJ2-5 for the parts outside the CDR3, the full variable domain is DTGVSQNPRHKITKRGQNVTFRCDPISEHNRLYWYRQTLGQGPEFLTYFQNEAQLEKSRLLSDRFSAERPKGSFSTLEIQRTEQGDSAMYLCASSLALGGAGETQYFGPGTRLLVL.

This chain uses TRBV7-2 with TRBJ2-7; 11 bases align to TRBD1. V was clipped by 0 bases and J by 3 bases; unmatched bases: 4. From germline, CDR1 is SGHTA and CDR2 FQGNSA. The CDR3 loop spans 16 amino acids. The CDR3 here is CASSLALGTGGYEQYF. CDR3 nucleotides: TGTGCCAGCAGCTTAGCGCTAGGGACAGGGGGCTACGAGCAGTACTTC.

CDR3 sequence reads: CASRYENNEQFF. The CDR3 coding sequence is TGTGCCAGCAGATATGAAAACAATGAGCAGTTCTTC. This chain connects TRBV7-9 to TRBJ2-1; D uncertain. The CDR3 covers 12 residues. Per germline, CDR1 SEHNR and CDR2 FQNEAQ (reference sequence). The V gene lost 6 bases and the J gene lost 5 bases, with 8 bases spanning the gap.

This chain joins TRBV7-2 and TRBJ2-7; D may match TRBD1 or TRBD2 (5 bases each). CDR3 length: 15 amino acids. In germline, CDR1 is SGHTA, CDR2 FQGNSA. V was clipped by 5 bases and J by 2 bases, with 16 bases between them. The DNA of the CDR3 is TGTGCCAGCAGCCTCCCCATGGGGGTAACCTACGAGCAGTACTTC. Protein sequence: CASSLPMGVTYEQYF.

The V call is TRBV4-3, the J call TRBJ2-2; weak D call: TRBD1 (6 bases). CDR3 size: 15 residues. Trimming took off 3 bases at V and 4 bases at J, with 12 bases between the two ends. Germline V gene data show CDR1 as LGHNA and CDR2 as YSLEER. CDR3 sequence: CASSQVIGGTGELFF. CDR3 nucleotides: TGCGCCAGCAGCCAGGTTATAGGGGGCACCGGGGAGCTGTTTTTT.

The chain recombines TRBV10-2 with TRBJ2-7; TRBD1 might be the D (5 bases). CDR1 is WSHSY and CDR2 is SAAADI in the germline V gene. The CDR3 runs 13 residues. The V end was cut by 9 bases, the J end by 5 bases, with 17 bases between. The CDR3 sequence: CASAVGDLNEQYF. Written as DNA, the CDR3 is TGCGCCAGTGCCGTAGGGGATTTAAACGAGCAGTACTTC.

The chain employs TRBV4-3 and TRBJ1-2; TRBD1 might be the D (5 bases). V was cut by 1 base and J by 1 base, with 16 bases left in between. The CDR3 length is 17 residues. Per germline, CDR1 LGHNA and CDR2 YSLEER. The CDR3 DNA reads TGCGCCAGCAGCCAAGTACTGAGGGGTCCCTTTAACTATGGCTACACCTTC. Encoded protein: CASSQVLRGPFNYGYTF.

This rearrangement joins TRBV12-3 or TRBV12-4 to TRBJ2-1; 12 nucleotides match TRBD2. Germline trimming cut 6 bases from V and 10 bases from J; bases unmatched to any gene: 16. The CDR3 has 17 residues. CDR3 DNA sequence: TGTGCCAGCAGACATAGACTAGCGGGAGTTGGGGGTGGGGAGCAGTTCTTC. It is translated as CASRHRLAGVGGGEQFF.

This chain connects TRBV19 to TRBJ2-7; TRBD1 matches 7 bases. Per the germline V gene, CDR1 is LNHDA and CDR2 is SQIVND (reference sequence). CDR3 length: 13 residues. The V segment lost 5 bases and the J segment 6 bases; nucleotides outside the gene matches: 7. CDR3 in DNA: TGTGCCAGTAGTCCCCGACAGGGCTCCGAGCAGTACTTC. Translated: CASSPRQGSEQYF.

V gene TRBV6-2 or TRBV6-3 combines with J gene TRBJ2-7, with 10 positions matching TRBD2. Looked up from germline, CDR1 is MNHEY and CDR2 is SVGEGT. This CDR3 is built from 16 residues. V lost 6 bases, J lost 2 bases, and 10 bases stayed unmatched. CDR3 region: CASSPYRLAGAYEQYF. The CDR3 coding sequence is TGTGCCAGCAGCCCCTATCGCCTAGCGGGGGCCTACGAGCAGTACTTC.

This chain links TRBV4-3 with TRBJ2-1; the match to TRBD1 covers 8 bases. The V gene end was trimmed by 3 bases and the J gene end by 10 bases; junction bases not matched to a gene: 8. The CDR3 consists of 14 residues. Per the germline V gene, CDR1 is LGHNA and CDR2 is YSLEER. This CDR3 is CASSQGGQGEEQFF. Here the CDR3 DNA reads TGCGCCAGCAGCCAGGGAGGACAGGGCGAAGAGCAGTTCTTC.

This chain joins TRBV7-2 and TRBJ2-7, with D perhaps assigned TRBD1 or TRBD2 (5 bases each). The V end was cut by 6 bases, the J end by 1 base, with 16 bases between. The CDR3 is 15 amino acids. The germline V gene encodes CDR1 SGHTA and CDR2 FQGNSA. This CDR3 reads CASRKWGSESYEQYF. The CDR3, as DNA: TGTGCCAGCAGGAAATGGGGGTCGGAGTCCTACGAGCAGTACTTC.

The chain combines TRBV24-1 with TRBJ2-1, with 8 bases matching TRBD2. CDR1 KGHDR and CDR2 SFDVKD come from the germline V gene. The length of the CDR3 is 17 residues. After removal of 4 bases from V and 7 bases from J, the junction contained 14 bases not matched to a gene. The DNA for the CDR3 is TGTGCCACCAGTGACTTAAAGGGTAGCGGGACGGTGAATGAGCAGTTCTTC. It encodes CATSDLKGSGTVNEQFF.

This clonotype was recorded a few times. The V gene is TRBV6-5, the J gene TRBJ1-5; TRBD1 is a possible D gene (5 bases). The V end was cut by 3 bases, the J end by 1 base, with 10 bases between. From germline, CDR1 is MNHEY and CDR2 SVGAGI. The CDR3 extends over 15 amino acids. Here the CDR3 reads CASSYIRGSNQPQHF. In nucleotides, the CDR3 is TGTGCCAGCAGTTATATTCGGGGGAGCAATCAGCCCCAGCATTTT.

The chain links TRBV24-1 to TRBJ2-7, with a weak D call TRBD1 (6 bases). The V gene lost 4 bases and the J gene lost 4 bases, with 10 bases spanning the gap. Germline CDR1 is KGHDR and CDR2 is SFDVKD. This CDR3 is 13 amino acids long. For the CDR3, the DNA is TGTGCCACCAGTGACATCGGACAGTACGAGCAGTACTTC. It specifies CATSDIGQYEQYF.

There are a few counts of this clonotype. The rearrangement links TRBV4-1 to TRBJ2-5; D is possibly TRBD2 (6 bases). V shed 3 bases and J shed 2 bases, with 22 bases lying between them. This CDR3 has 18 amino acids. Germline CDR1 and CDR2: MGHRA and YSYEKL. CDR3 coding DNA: TGCGCCAGCAGCCACAAAACCCCGGCGGGACGAAAACAAGAGACCCAGTACTTC. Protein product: CASSHKTPAGRKQETQYF.

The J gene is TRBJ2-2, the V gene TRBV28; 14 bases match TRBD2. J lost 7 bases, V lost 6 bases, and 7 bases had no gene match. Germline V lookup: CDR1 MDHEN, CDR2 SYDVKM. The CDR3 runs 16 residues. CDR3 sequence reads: CASSHRLAGGSGELFF. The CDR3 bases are TGTGCCAGCAGCCACCGACTAGCGGGAGGGAGCGGGGAGCTGTTTTTT.

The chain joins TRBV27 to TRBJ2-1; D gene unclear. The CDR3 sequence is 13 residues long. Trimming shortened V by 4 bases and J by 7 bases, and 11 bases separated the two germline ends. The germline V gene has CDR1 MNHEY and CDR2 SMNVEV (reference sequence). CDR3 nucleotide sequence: TGTGCCAGCAGTTATGGGATTATTAATGAGCAGTTCTTC. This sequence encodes CASSYGIINEQFF.

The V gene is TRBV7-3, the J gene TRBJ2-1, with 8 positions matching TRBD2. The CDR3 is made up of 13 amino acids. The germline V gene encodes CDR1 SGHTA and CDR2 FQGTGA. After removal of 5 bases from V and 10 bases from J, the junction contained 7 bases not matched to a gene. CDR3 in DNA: TGTGCCAGCAGCCCGAATACTAGCGGAGAGCAGTTCTTC. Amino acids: CASSPNTSGEQFF.

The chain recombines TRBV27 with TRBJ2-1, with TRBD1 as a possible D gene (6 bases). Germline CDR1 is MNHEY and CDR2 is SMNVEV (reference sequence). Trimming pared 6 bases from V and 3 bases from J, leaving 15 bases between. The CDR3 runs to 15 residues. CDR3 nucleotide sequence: TGTGCCAGCAGCTATGACAGGTCCGACTACAATGAGCAGTTCTTC. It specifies CASSYDRSDYNEQFF.

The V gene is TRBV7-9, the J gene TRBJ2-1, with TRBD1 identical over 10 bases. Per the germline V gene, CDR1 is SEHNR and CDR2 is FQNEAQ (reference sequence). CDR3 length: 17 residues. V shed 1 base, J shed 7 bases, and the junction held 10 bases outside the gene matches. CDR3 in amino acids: CASSLEGAGTGANEQFF. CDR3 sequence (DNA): TGTGCCAGCAGCTTAGAAGGGGCCGGGACAGGGGCTAATGAGCAGTTCTTC.

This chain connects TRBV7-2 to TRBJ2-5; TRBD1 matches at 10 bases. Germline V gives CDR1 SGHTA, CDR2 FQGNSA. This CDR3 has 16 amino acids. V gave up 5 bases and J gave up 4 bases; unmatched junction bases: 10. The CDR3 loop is CASSPEGQGVGETQYF. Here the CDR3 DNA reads TGTGCCAGCAGCCCGGAAGGACAGGGGGTGGGAGAGACCCAGTACTTC.

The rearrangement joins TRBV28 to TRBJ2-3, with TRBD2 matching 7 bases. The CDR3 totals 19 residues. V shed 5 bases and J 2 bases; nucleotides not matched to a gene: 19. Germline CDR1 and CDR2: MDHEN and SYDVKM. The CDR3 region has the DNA TGTGCCAGCAGTCCTTACTCTACTACTCTAGCGGTGCTCACAGATACGCAGTATTTT. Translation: CASSPYSTTLAVLTDTQYF.

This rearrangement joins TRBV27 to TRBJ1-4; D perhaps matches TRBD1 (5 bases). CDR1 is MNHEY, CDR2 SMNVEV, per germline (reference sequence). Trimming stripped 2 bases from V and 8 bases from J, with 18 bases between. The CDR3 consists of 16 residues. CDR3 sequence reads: CASSLGDGGTREKLFF. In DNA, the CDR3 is TGTGCCAGCAGTTTAGGAGACGGAGGGACTCGCGAAAAACTGTTTTTT.

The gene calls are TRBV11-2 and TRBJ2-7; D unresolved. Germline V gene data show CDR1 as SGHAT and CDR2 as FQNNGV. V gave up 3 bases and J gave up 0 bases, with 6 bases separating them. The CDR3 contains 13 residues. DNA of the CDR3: TGTGCCAGCAGCTTTGACTTCTCCTACGAGCAGTACTTC. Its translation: CASSFDFSYEQYF.